Following are 18 T cell receptor beta chains from one sample sequenced in a study of blood T cell repertoires in COVID-19. The repertoire was sequenced with immunoSEQ multiplex PCR; TCRdb's copy has only in-frame clones and lacks some. Among some 160,000 clones listed, around 89% were seen once. The sequencing input was peripheral blood. Source of these receptors: an older woman with active COVID-19.

The chain links TRBV12-3 or TRBV12-4 to TRBJ2-2; D is uncertain. CDR3 length: 12 residues. V lost 7 bases to trimming and J lost 6 bases, with 9 bases between them. The CDR3 nucleotides read TGTGCCAGCACCAAGGCGGCCGGGGAGCTGTTTTTT. This gives the protein CASTKAAGELFF.

This clone appeared a few times. The chain carries TRBV7-2 and TRBJ2-1; 7 bases line up with TRBD1. Unmatched junction bases numbered 7, after V lost 4 bases and J lost 10 bases. There are 13 residues in the CDR3. Germline CDR1 reads SGHTA; CDR2 reads FQGNSA. The CDR3, as DNA: TGTGCCAGCAGCTCCGGGTACAGGGGAGAGCAGTTCTTC. This sequence encodes CASSSGYRGEQFF.

The V gene is TRBV7-3, the J gene TRBJ2-3; weak D call: TRBD2 (6 bases). The length of the CDR3 is 13 residues. Germline lookup yields CDR1 SGHTA and CDR2 FQGTGA. Trimming stripped 6 bases from V and 0 bases from J, with 7 bases between. The CDR3 DNA reads TGTGCCAGCAGAAGCGGGAGCACAGATACGCAGTATTTT. The encoded protein is CASRSGSTDTQYF.

The chain couples TRBV6-2 or TRBV6-3 to TRBJ2-5; 9 bases are a match to TRBD2. The ends lost 6 bases at V and 5 bases at J; junction bases unmatched: 13. The CDR3 sequence is 16 residues long. CDR1 and CDR2 from the germline V gene are MNHEY and SVGEGT. The CDR3 region is CASSLQFAGGRETQYF. CDR3 nucleotides: TGTGCCAGCAGCCTCCAGTTTGCGGGAGGGAGGGAGACCCAGTACTTC.

The chain has TRBV5-4 and TRBJ2-1; no clear D gene. The CDR3 runs to 12 residues. The germline V and J ends were trimmed by 0 bases and 6 bases, with 4 bases remaining between them. In germline, CDR1 is SGHNT, CDR2 YYREEE (reference sequence). CDR3 region: CASSLGPNEQFF. The CDR3 DNA reads as TGTGCCAGCAGCTTGGGGCCCAATGAGCAGTTCTTC.

The chain links TRBV10-3 to TRBJ1-1; weak D call: TRBD1 (6 bases). V dropped 10 bases and J dropped 1 base, with 22 bases sitting between them. CDR1 is ENHRY, CDR2 SYGVKD, per germline. This CDR3 spans 16 amino acids. DNA for the CDR3: TGTGCCACTGCCACAGCTAGGGGGACACAGAACACTGAAGCTTTCTTT. Protein product: CATATARGTQNTEAFF.

This clone was counted a single time. The rearrangement links TRBV9 to TRBJ2-7; TRBD1 is a possible D gene (6 bases). This CDR3 comprises 16 residues. Trimming removed 0 bases from V and 0 bases from J, with 13 bases in between. Germline V gives CDR1 SGDLS, CDR2 YYNGEE. CDR3 region: CASSVGMQGSSYEQYF. CDR3 coding DNA: TGTGCCAGCAGCGTAGGAATGCAGGGGAGCTCCTACGAGCAGTACTTC.

This clone was observed a handful of times. The chain is built from TRBV7-3 and TRBJ1-1; 11 nucleotides align to TRBD1. This CDR3 has 15 residues. V lost 5 bases, J lost 8 bases, and 10 bases stayed unmatched. Germline V CDR1 and CDR2: SGHTA, FQGTGA. The CDR3 DNA is TGTGCCAGCAGCCTTAACCCGGGACAGGGGGAAGAAGCTTTCTTT. This codes for CASSLNPGQGEEAFF.

V gene TRBV28 combines with J gene TRBJ2-7, with D perhaps TRBD1 (6 bases). The CDR3 runs 15 residues. V was trimmed by 1 base and J by 2 bases, leaving 12 bases between them. The germline gives CDR1 MDHEN, CDR2 SYDVKM. This CDR3 reads CASSLYGTSAYEQYF. In nucleotides, the CDR3 is TGTGCCAGCAGTTTATACGGGACATCCGCCTACGAGCAGTACTTC.

The J gene is TRBJ1-5, the V gene TRBV6-2 or TRBV6-3; D possibly corresponds to TRBD1 (5 bases). The ends were cut back, 6 bases at V and 5 bases at J, with 17 bases in the middle. The CDR3 is 15 residues long. Germline V CDR1 and CDR2: MNHEY, SVGEGT. The CDR3 here is CASSRPQGGYQPQHF. The CDR3 coding sequence is TGTGCCAGCAGCCGCCCCCAGGGAGGATATCAGCCCCAGCATTTT.

The rearrangement links TRBV7-2 to TRBJ2-7, with D possibly TRBD2 on 7 matching bases. V shed 7 bases and J shed 2 bases, with 15 bases lying between them. The CDR3 consists of 14 residues. Germline values: CDR1 SGHTA, CDR2 FQGNSA. Here the CDR3 DNA reads TGTGCCAGCAATCCACGGGGGGCCGCCTACGAGCAGTACTTC. Translated: CASNPRGAAYEQYF. Complete variable domain (other parts from reference TRBV7-2 and TRBJ2-7): GAGVSQSPSNKVTEKGKDVELRCDPISGHTALYWYRQSLGQGLEFLIYFQGNSAPDKSGLPSDRFSAERTGGSVSTLTIQRTQQEDSAVYLCASNPRGAAYEQYFGPGTRLTVT.

The rearrangement uses TRBV7-2 and TRBJ2-7; D may be TRBD2 (6 bases). The germline CDR1 and CDR2 sequences are SGHTA and FQGNSA. V lost 5 bases to trimming and J lost 7 bases, with 18 bases between them. CDR3 length: 14 residues. CDR3 DNA sequence: TGTGCCAGCAGCCTCCGCCGGGAGCCTCGGGAGCAGTACTTC. Translation: CASSLRREPREQYF.

This chain joins TRBV19 and TRBJ1-2, with unresolved D. Trimming removed 9 bases at V and 8 bases at J, with 13 bases between. CDR1 is LNHDA and CDR2 is SQIVND in the germline V gene (reference sequence). This CDR3 contains 11 residues. CDR3 sequence reads: CASQTGLGYTF. The CDR3, as DNA: TGTGCCAGCCAGACGGGGTTGGGCTACACCTTC.

This chain uses TRBV28 with TRBJ2-7, with 9 bases identical to TRBD1. V dropped 5 bases and J dropped 1; count of bases not matched to a gene: 9. This CDR3 has 16 residues. Germline CDR1 reads MDHEN; CDR2 reads SYDVKM. CDR3 amino acids: CASSLLTGGASYEQYF. Written as DNA, the CDR3 is TGTGCCAGCAGTCTCCTCACAGGGGGCGCGTCCTACGAGCAGTACTTC.

The chain's CDR3 is CSASHGAPDEQYF. The CDR3 DNA is TGCAGTGCTAGTCACGGAGCCCCTGACGAGCAGTACTTC. This chain links TRBV20-1 with TRBJ2-7; D not certain. CDR1 is DFQATT and CDR2 is SNEGSKA in the germline V gene (reference sequence). With 3 bases removed from V and 5 bases from J, the gap between germline ends came to 14 bases. This CDR3 contains 13 residues.

The rearrangement links TRBV5-1 to TRBJ1-2; D remains unclear. V shed 4 bases and J shed 4 bases, with 26 bases lying between them. Germline V lookup: CDR1 SGHRS, CDR2 YFSETQ. The CDR3 is 18 residues long. CDR3 DNA sequence: TGCGCCAGCAGCACCCGCGGACGGGTTAATGAGGCGGGCTATGGCTACACCTTC. Translated, it gives CASSTRGRVNEAGYGYTF.

J is TRBJ2-5 and V is TRBV7-3; D is undetermined. This CDR3 contains 16 residues. The germline gives CDR1 SGHTA, CDR2 FQGTGA. V was trimmed by 3 bases and J by 5 bases, leaving 19 bases between them. The CDR3 DNA reads TGTGCCAGCAGCTTTGGGCCAAGGCGCCAACGGGAGACCCAGTACTTC. Translated: CASSFGPRRQRETQYF.

The V and J genes are TRBV5-4 and TRBJ2-1; 14 positions agree with TRBD2. The CDR3 loop spans 17 amino acids. With 0 bases clipped from V and 6 bases from J, the junction kept 5 bases outside the gene matches. The germline CDR1 and CDR2 sequences are SGHNT and YYREEE (reference sequence). The CDR3 sequence: CASSLGLAGGLRNEQFF. As DNA, the CDR3 is TGTGCCAGCAGCTTGGGACTAGCGGGAGGGCTCCGCAATGAGCAGTTCTTC.